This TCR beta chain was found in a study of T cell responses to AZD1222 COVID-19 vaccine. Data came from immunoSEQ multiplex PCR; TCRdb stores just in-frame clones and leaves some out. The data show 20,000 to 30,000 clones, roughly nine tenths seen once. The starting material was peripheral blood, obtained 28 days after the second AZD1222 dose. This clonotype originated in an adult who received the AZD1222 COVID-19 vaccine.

The CDR3 sequence: CASSYPGASSGGYTF. The CDR3 nucleotides read TGTGCCAGCAGTTACCCTGGGGCCTCCTCGGGGGGCTACACCTTC. This chain connects TRBV6-5 to TRBJ1-2, with D possibly being TRBD1 (5 bases). The germline V gene encodes CDR1 MNHEY and CDR2 SVGAGI. The CDR3 is 15 amino acids. Trimming pared 2 bases from V and 8 bases from J, leaving 18 bases between.